This entry is about one T cell receptor beta chain. Its target is unknown. This clone may be a read error of a much larger clone one base away. RNA transcripts yielded amplified TCR beta CDR3 regions. RT-PCR with HTBI primers came first, then second-round multiplex PCR. Using its own MiXCR run on the multiplex PCR reads, TCRdb lists one record per CDR3 protein. The data contain about 700,000 distinct CDR3 sequences, 35% to 45% of them seen just once; the ten biggest clones take up 2.5% to 3.5%. This entry is derived from a study of Graves' ophthalmopathy and Graves' hyperthyroidism. Study findings and constraints: Most thyroid-expanded clonotypes exceeding 0.001 frequency were also found in blood. Cross-validated, the 13-signature model showed 87.88%/81.08% sensitivity/specificity, and 80%/75% in the test set.

CDR1 and CDR2 from the germline V gene are MNHNY and SVGAGI (reference sequence). The ends were cut back, 5 bases at V and 0 bases at J, with 17 bases in the middle. This CDR3 comprises 16 residues. Sequenced input: peripheral blood. The origin of this receptor is an adult man with Graves' ophthalmopathy. The chain is built from TRBV6-6 and TRBJ2-7; no definite D call. DNA for the CDR3: TGTGCCAGCAGTGAACCCACCGGGCGATACTCCTACGAGCAGTACTTC. Its translation is CASSEPTGRYSYEQYF.